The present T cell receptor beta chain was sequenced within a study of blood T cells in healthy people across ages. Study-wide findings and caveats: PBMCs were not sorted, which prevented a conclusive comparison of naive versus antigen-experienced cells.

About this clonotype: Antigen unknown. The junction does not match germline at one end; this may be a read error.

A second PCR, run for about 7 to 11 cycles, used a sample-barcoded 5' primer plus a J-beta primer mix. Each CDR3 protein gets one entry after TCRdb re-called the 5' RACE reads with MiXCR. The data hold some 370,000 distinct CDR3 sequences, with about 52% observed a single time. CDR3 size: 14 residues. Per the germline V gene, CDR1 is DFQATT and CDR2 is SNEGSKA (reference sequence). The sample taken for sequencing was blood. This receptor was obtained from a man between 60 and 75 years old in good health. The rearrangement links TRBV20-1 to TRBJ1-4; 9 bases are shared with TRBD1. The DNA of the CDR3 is TGCGGTGCCAGGGGACAGGGCTTGAGGGAAAAACTGTTTTTT. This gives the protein CGARGQGLREKLFF.